The next 12 T cell receptor beta chains were all read from a single sample in a study of CD8+CD57+ T cells in acquired aplastic anemia. Template material for TCR beta VDJ and CDR3 profiling consisted of genomic DNA. MiXCR, applied by TCRdb to the reads, yields one record per CDR3 protein. The repertoire includes approximately 190,000 distinct CDR3 sequences, approximately 50% of them detected once, and 9.7% sits in the top ten. Patients selected for sequencing had displayed CD8+CD57+ cell expansion by flow cytometry. The specimen was sorted CD4+, CD8+, or CD8+CD57+ T cells (not recorded which) from PBMCs. All receptors come from a human donor with aplastic anemia.

This clonotype was seen at least ten times. The chain has TRBV6-1 and TRBJ2-5; 10 bases line up with TRBD1. The CDR3 has 15 amino acids. Unmatched junction bases numbered 7, after V lost 6 bases and J lost 3 bases. Per germline, CDR1 MNHNS and CDR2 SASEGT. The CDR3 region has the DNA TGTGCCAGCAGCCGCCCCGGGACAGGGGAAGAGACCCAGTACTTC. Its protein is CASSRPGTGEETQYF.

This clonotype was detected only a few times. This chain links TRBV6-5 with TRBJ1-2, with TRBD1 identical over 10 bases. Germline V lookup: CDR1 MNHEY, CDR2 SVGAGI. The CDR3 spans 16 residues. V lost 0 bases and J lost 6; bases outside the gene matches: 7. The CDR3 nucleotides are TGTGCCAGCAGTTACTCCCGACCGGGACAGGGGCATGGCTACACCTTC. Protein sequence: CASSYSRPGQGHGYTF.

This sequence joins TRBV18 and TRBJ1-4; TRBD1 matches at 8 bases. This CDR3 has 14 residues. Germline V gene data show CDR1 as KGHSH and CDR2 as LQKENI. V lost 2 bases and J lost 8; bases outside the gene matches: 4. CDR3 coding DNA: TGTGCCAGCTCACCAGGGACAGGAGGAGAAAAACTGTTTTTT. As protein: CASSPGTGGEKLFF.

Remarks on this clonotype: One end of the junction fails to match germline, which may point to a read error. This chain links TRBV5-1 with TRBJ1-1; D uncertain. This CDR3 comprises 14 residues. Germline V gene sequence: CDR1 SGHRS, CDR2 YFSETQ. Written as DNA, the CDR3 is TGTGCCAGCAGCTTAGGGCAGGTACACACTGAAGCTTTCTTT. Its translation: CASSLGQVHTEAFF.

This clonotype was observed at least ten times. The CDR3 protein is CASSFLSGRDTGELFF. The CDR3 bases are TGTGCCAGCAGCTTTCTAAGCGGTCGGGACACCGGGGAGCTGTTTTTT. This chain connects TRBV13 to TRBJ2-2, with D possibly TRBD2 on 5 matching bases. Germline values: CDR1 PRHDT, CDR2 FYEKMQ (reference sequence). This CDR3 has 16 amino acids. Trimming pared 3 bases from V and 3 bases from J, leaving 14 bases between.

Concerning this clonotype: With a much larger clone just one base away, this may be a read error. No conserved phenylalanine or tryptophan ends this CDR3, so it is likely a read error. The V gene is TRBV20-1, the J gene TRBJ2-2; TRBD2 matches 7 bases. Germline V CDR1 and CDR2: DFQATT, SNEGSKA (reference sequence). Trimming removed 1 base from V and 1 base from J; junction bases left unmatched: 3. The CDR3 covers 15 residues. CDR3 sequence (DNA): TGCAGTGCTAGAGCCCCTAGCGGGAACACCGGGGAGCTGTTTTCT. Its translation is CSARAPSGNTGELFS.

Concerning this clonotype itself: Mismatch with germline at one junction end may stem from a read error. The chain has TRBV20-1 and TRBJ1-2, with D unresolved. The CDR3 is 12 amino acids. Germline CDR1 reads DFQATT; CDR2 reads SNEGSKA (reference sequence). In DNA, the CDR3 is TGCAGTGCTCAGGACCCTAGCTATGGCTGCACCTTC. Its translation: CSAQDPSYGCTF.

The chain has TRBV2 and TRBJ2-5; no definite D call. The V gene lost 6 bases and the J gene lost 5 bases, with 16 bases spanning the gap. The length of the CDR3 is 14 residues. CDR1 is SNHLY and CDR2 is FYNNEI in the germline V gene. The CDR3 DNA is TGTGCCAGCAGCCACAAGGCGGCCCGGGAGACCCAGTACTTC. This codes for CASSHKAARETQYF.

This clonotype was seen a few times. This may stem from a read error, because a much larger clone lies one nucleotide away. V and J are TRBV5-1 and TRBJ2-3; 7 bases agree with TRBD1. V dropped 4 bases and J dropped 4; count of bases not matched to a gene: 3. The length of the CDR3 is 13 residues. Germline V lookup: CDR1 SGHRS, CDR2 YFSETQ. The chain's CDR3 is CASSRQGPDTQYF. In DNA form, the CDR3 reads TGCGCCAGCAGCAGACAGGGCCCAGATACGCAGTATTTT.

V and J are TRBV25-1 and TRBJ2-2; 9 bases align to TRBD1. Germline CDR1 is MGHDK and CDR2 is SYGVNS. J lost 1 base, V lost 5 bases, and 8 bases had no gene match. This CDR3 comprises 17 residues. CDR3 amino acids: CASSKGQGIGNTGELFF. The CDR3 DNA follows: TGTGCCAGCAGTAAGGGACAGGGAATAGGGAACACCGGGGAGCTGTTTTTT. The full variable domain, completed using reference TRBV25-1 and TRBJ2-2, is EADIYQTPRYLVIGTGKKITLECSQTMGHDKMYWYQQDPGMELHLIHYSYGVNSTEKGDLSSESTVSRIRTEHFPLTLESARPSHTSQYLCASSKGQGIGNTGELFFGEGSRLTVL.

This clonotype was seen repeatedly, ten times or more. CDR3 nucleotides: TGTGCCAGCAGTTTAACCGGGAGTCCCCTCCACTTT. Its protein is CASSLTGSPLHF. The rearrangement links TRBV27 to TRBJ1-6; D call uncertain. V lost 2 bases to trimming and J lost 13 bases, with 9 bases between them. Germline assignment: CDR1 MNHEY and CDR2 SMNVEV (reference sequence). The CDR3 length is 12 residues.

The genes are TRBV4-1 and TRBJ2-6, with 10 positions matching TRBD2. The CDR3 sequence is 20 residues long. J lost 1 base, V lost 4 bases, and 13 bases had no gene match. Germline V gene data show CDR1 as MGHRA and CDR2 as YSYEKL. The chain's CDR3 is CASSPEVAGGLYSGANVLTF. The CDR3 nucleotides read TGCGCCAGCAGCCCCGAGGTAGCGGGAGGACTATATTCTGGGGCCAACGTCCTGACTTTC.